This T cell receptor beta chain was sequenced during a study of Ad26.COV2.S vaccination and SARS-CoV-2 variants. Turning to the study itself: The COV1001 Ad26.COV2.S trial arm included the donor. Administration of Ad26.COV2.S was intramuscular, either once or twice 56 days apart.

Notes on the study in general: Possible underestimation of total T cell responses by the TCR breadth and depth analyses was noted. The authors reported substantial breadth in spike-specific CD8+ and CD4+ T cell responses after vaccination.

The treatment is: 15 to 20 received Ad26.COV2.S at low or high dose, single or two shots; several received placebo; per-sample allocation not given. Sampling happened 63 days after the first vaccine or placebo injection. Clones were sequenced by immunoSEQ multiplex PCR, and TCRdb holds only the in-frame ones, with some missing. The sample lists 300,000 to 350,000 clones, 85% to 90% seen once, with around 4.5% in the top ten. On this clone: Its target is unknown.

The germline CDR1 and CDR2 sequences are SGHRS and YFSETQ. The CDR3 has 14 amino acids. V was shortened by 0 bases and J by 0 bases, with 7 bases between the two germline ends. The clonotype comes from a person aged 18 to 59 who received the Ad26.COV2.S COVID-19 vaccine or a placebo. The chain uses TRBV5-1 and TRBJ2-7; D unresolved. This sample comprised peripheral blood, obtained in a trial of Ad26.COV2.S vaccine versus placebo. Written as DNA, the CDR3 is TGCGCCAGCAGCTTGGGTCTTAACTCCTACGAGCAGTACTTC. Protein product: CASSLGLNSYEQYF. Combining the CDR3 with reference TRBV5-1 and TRBJ2-7 gives the whole variable domain KAGVTQTPRYLIKTRGQQVTLSCSPISGHRSVSWYQQTPGQGLQFLFEYFSETQRNKGNFPGRFSGRQFSNSRSEMNVSTLELGDSALYLCASSLGLNSYEQYFGPGTRLTVT.